Listed here are 5 T cell receptor beta chains from one sample, sequenced in a study of shared clonotypes between healthy human individuals. Clones were sequenced by immunoSEQ multiplex PCR, and TCRdb holds only the in-frame ones, with some missing. Of under 2.5 million clones listed, less than 95% are singletons. Sequenced: naive CD4+ T cells from PBMCs. Subset noted: CD45RA+ positively selected. Source of these receptors: a man younger than 30 in good health. Some clones in this sample may be carry-over from other donors' samples.

The chain carries TRBV19 and TRBJ1-2; a weak D match, TRBD1 (5 bases). Germline loops: CDR1 LNHDA, CDR2 SQIVND (reference sequence). Trimming pared 6 bases from V and 1 base from J, leaving 18 bases between. The length of the CDR3 is 16 residues. The CDR3 here is CASSPGWAGHNYGYTF. The CDR3 nucleotides read TGTGCCAGTAGCCCAGGGTGGGCAGGGCATAACTATGGCTACACCTTC.

On this clone itself: The sample has other DNA sequences that encode this CDR3 too. This rearrangement joins TRBV5-1 to TRBJ2-7; the D is unclear. From germline, CDR1 is SGHRS and CDR2 YFSETQ. This CDR3 region has 16 residues. The V end lost 0 bases, the J end lost 0 bases, and 13 bases lay between the germline ends. The CDR3 sequence: CASSLGGTGSSYEQYF. The CDR3 nucleotides read TGCGCCAGCAGCTTGGGGGGAACGGGTAGCTCCTACGAGCAGTACTTC.

This chain uses TRBV27 with TRBJ2-3; tentatively, D is TRBD2 (6 bases). V gave up 5 bases and J gave up 0 bases, with 15 bases separating them. The CDR3 spans 16 residues. Germline V gives CDR1 MNHEY, CDR2 SMNVEV (reference sequence). CDR3 in amino acids: CASSPELARSTDTQYF. The CDR3 bases are TGTGCCAGCAGTCCGGAACTAGCCCGTAGCACAGATACGCAGTATTTT.

V and J are TRBV5-1 and TRBJ2-7, with 12 bases identical to TRBD2. Germline V gene sequence: CDR1 SGHRS, CDR2 YFSETQ. The V segment lost 3 bases and the J segment 5 bases; nucleotides outside the gene matches: 12. The CDR3 is 17 residues long. CDR3 DNA sequence: TGCGCCAGCAGCTCTGCGGGGCCTAGCGGGAGGGCACACGAGCAGTACTTC. Encoded protein: CASSSAGPSGRAHEQYF.

Remarks on this clone: The germline gene is not matched at one end of the junction; a read error may be the cause. This chain uses TRBV15 with TRBJ1-1; tentative D call: TRBD1 (5 bases). Germline V gene sequence: CDR1 LNHNV, CDR2 YYDKDF (reference sequence). CDR3 length equals 16 residues. CDR3 DNA: TGTGCCACCAGCAGAGAGGTAGCGGGGACTCAAGGCAAGGTATCCTTT. Encoded protein: CATSREVAGTQGKVSF.